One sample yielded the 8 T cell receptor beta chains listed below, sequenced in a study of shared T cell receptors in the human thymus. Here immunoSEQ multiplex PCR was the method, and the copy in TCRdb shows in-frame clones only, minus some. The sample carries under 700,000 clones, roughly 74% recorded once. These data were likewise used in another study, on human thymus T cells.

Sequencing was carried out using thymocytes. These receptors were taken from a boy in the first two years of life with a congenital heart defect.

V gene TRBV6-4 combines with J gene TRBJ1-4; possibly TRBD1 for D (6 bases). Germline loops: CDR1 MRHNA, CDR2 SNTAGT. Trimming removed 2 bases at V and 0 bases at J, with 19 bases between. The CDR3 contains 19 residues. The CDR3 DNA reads TGTGCCAGCAGTGACGGGGGGGGCAGACCGGTTGCAACTAATGAAAAACTGTTTTTT. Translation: CASSDGGGRPVATNEKLFF.

CDR3 nucleotide sequence: TGTGCCAGCAGTGCCCGATGGGGGTATTGGACAGAAGCCTACGAGCAGTACTTC. Residues: CASSARWGYWTEAYEQYF. The gene calls are TRBV6-1 and TRBJ2-7; maybe TRBD1 (6 bases). Germline V gene data show CDR1 as MNHNS and CDR2 as SASEGT. The CDR3 is made up of 18 amino acids. V lost 4 bases to trimming and J lost 2 bases, with 24 bases between them.

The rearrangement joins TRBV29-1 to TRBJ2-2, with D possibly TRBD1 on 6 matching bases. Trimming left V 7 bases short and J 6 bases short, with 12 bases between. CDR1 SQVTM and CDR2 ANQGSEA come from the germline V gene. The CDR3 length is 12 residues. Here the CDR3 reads CSAHGGSGELFF. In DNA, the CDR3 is TGCAGCGCCCATGGGGGCTCCGGGGAGCTGTTTTTT.

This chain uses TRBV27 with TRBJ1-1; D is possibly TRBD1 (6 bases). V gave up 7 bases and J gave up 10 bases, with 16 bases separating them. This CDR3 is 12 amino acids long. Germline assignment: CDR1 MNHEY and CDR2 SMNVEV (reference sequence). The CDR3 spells CASTRSGGPAFF. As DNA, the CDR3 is TGTGCCAGCACTAGGAGCGGGGGGCCAGCTTTCTTT.

CDR3 DNA sequence: TGTGCCTGGAGTGTAAGGGGCAGTGACGGAAACACCATATATTTT. Amino acid sequence: CAWSVRGSDGNTIYF. This rearrangement joins TRBV30 to TRBJ1-3; maybe TRBD1 (5 bases). Trimming pared 0 bases from V and 4 bases from J, leaving 13 bases between. The CDR3 spans 15 residues. From germline, CDR1 is GTSNPN and CDR2 SVGIG (reference sequence). Drawing the rest from reference TRBV30 and TRBJ1-3, the complete variable domain is SQTIHQWPATLVQPVGSPLSLECTVEGTSNPNLYWYRQAAGRGLQLLFYSVGIGQISSEVPQNLSASRPQDRQFILSSKKLLLSDSGFYLCAWSVRGSDGNTIYFGEGSWLTVV.

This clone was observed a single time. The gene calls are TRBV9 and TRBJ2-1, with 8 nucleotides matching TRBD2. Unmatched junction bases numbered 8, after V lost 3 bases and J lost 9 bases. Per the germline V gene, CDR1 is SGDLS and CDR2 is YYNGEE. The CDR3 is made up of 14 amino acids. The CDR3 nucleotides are TGTGCCAGCAGCGCGGGCCTAGCGGGTCCTGAGCAGTTCTTC. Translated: CASSAGLAGPEQFF.

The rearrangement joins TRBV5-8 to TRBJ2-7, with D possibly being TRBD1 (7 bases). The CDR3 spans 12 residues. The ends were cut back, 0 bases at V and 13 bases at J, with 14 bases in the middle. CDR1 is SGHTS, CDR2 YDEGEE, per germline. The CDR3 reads CASSLDPGGKYF. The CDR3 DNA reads TGTGCCAGCAGCTTGGATCCAGGGGGGAAATACTTC.

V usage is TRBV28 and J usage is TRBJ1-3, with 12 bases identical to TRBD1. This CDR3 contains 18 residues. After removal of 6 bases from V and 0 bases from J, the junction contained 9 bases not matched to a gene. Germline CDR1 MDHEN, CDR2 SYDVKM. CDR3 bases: TGTGCCAGCAGCCGTACCGGGACAGGGGGCCTCTCTGGAAACACCATATATTTT. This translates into CASSRTGTGGLSGNTIYF.